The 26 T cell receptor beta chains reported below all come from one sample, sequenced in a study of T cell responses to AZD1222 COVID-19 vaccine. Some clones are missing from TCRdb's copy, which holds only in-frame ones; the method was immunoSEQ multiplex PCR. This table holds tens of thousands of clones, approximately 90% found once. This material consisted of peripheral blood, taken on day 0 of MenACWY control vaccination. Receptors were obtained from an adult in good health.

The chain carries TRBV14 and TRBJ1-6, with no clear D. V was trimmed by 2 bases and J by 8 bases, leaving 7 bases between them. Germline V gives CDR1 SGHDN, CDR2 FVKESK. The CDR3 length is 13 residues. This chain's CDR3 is CASSQNSDSPLHF. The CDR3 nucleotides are TGTGCCAGCAGCCAAAATTCGGATTCACCCCTCCACTTT.

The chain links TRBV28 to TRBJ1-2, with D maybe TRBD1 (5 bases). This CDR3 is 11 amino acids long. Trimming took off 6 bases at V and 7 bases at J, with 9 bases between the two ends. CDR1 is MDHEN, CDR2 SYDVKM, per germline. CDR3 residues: CASRGDRGYTF. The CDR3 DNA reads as TGTGCCAGCAGAGGGGATCGTGGCTACACCTTC.

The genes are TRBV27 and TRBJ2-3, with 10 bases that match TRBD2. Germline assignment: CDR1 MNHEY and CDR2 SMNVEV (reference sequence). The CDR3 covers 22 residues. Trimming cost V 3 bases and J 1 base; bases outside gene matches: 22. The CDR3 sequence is CASSFRAVGWNLAGARTDTQYF. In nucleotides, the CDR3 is TGTGCCAGCAGTTTCCGGGCGGTGGGCTGGAACCTAGCGGGAGCTCGCACAGATACGCAGTATTTT.

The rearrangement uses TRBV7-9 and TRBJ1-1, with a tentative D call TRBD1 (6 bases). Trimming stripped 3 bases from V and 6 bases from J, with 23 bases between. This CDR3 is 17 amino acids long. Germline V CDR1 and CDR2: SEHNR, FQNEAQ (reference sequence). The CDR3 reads CASSFYPIPRGRSEAFF. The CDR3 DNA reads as TGTGCCAGCAGCTTCTATCCAATTCCCAGGGGTCGGTCTGAAGCTTTCTTT.

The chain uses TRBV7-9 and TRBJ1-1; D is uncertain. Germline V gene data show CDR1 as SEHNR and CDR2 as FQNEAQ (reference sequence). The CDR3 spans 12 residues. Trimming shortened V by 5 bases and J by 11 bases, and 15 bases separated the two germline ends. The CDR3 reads CASSQNVGWAFF. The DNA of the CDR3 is TGTGCCAGCAGCCAGAATGTGGGGTGGGCTTTCTTT.

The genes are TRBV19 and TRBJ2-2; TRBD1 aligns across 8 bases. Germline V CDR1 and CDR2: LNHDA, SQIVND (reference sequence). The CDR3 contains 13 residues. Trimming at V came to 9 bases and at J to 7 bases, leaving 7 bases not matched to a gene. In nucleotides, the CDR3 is TGTGCCAGCATCGACAGGGGCGGCGGGGAGCTGTTTTTT. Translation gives CASIDRGGGELFF.

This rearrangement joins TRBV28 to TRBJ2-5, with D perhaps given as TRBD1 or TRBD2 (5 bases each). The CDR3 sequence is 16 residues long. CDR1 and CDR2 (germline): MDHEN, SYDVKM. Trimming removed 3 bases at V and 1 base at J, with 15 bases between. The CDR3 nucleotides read TGTGCCAGCAGTTTTTTTCGGGACCACTTCCAAGAGACCCAGTACTTC. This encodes CASSFFRDHFQETQYF.

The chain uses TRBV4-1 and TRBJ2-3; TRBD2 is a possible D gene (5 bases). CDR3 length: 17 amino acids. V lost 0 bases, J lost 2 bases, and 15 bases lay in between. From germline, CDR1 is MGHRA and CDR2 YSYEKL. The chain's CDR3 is CASSQELPSGYTDTQYF. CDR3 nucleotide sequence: TGCGCCAGCAGCCAAGAGTTGCCCAGCGGATACACAGATACGCAGTATTTT.

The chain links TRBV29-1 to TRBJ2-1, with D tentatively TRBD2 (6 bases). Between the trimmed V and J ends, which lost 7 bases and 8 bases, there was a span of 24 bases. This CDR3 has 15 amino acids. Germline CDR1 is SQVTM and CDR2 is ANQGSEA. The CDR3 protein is CSASRLAADPYEQFF. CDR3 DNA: TGCAGCGCCAGTAGATTAGCGGCAGACCCCTATGAGCAGTTCTTC.

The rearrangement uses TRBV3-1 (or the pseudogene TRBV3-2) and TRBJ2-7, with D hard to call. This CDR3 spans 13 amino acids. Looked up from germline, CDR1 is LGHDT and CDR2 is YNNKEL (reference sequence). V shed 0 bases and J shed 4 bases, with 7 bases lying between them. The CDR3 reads CASSQEERYEQYF. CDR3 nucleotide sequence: TGTGCCAGCAGCCAAGAAGAGCGTTACGAGCAGTACTTC.

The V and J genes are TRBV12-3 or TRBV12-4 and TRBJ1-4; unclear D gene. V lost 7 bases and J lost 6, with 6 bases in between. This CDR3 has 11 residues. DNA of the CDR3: TGTGCCAGCATGTCCTATGAAAAACTGTTTTTT. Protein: CASMSYEKLFF.

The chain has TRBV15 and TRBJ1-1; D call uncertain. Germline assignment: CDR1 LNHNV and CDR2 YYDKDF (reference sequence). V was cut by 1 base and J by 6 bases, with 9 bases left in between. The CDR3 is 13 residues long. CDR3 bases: TGTGCCACCAGCAGAGTTACGCCGTCTGAAGCTTTCTTT. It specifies CATSRVTPSEAFF.

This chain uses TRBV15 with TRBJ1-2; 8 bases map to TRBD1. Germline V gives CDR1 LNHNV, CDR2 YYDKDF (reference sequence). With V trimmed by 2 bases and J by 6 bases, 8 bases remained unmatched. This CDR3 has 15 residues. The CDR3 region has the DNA TGTGCCACCAGCAGACGAGTCGGACAGGGCAATGGCTACACCTTC. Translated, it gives CATSRRVGQGNGYTF.

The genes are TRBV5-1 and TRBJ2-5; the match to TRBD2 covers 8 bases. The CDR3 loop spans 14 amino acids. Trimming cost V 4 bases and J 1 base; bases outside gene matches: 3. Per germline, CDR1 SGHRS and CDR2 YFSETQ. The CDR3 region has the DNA TGCGCCAGCAGCCTGACTAGCGCCCAAGAGACCCAGTACTTC. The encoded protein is CASSLTSAQETQYF.

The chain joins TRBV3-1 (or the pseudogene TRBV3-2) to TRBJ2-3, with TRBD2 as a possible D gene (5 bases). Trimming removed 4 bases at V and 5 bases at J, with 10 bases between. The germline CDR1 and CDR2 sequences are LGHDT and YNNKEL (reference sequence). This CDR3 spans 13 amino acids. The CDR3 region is CASSREGVDTQYF. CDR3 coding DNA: TGTGCCAGCAGCCGCGAGGGCGTAGATACGCAGTATTTT.

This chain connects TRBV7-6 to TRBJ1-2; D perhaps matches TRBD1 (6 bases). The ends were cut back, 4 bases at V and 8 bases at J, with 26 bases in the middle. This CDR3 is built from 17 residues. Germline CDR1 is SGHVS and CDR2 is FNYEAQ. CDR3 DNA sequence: TGTGCCAGCAGCTCGGGCCCTTCTAGGGGGGACGGGCAGGGCTACACCTTC. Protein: CASSSGPSRGDGQGYTF. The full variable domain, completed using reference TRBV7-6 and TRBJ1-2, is GAGVSQSPRYKVTKRGQDVALRCDPISGHVSLYWYRQALGQGPEFLTYFNYEAQQDKSGLPNDRFSAERPEGSISTLTIQRTEQRDSAMYRCASSSGPSRGDGQGYTFGSGTRLTVV.

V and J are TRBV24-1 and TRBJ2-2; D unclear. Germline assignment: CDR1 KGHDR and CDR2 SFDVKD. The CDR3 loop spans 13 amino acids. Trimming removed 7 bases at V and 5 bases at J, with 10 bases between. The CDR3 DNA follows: TGTGCCACCAGCTACCCGGTTACCGGGGAGCTGTTTTTT. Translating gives CATSYPVTGELFF.

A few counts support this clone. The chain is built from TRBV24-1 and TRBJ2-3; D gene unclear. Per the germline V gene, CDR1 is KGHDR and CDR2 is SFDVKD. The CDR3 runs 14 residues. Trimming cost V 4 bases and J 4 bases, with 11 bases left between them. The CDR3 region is CATSETISPDTQYF. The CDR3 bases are TGTGCCACCAGTGAGACCATTTCCCCAGATACGCAGTATTTT.

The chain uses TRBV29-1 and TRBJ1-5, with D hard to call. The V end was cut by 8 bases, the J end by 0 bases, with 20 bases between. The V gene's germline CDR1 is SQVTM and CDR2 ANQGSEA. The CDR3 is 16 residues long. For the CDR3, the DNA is TGCAGCTTCTCCAGATGGTCAGAGGATAGCAATCAGCCCCAGCATTTT. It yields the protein CSFSRWSEDSNQPQHF.

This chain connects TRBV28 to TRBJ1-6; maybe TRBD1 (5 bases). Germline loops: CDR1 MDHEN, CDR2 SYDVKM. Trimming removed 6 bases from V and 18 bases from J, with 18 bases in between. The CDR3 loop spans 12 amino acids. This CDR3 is CASRPGQGVGHF. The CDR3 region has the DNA TGTGCCAGCAGACCCGGACAAGGTGTGGGCCACTTT.

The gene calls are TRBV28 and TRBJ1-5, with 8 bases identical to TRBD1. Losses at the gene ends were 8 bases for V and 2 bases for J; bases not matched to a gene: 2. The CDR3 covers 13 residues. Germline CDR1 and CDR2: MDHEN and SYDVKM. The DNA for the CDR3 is TGTGCCAGCCAGACAGGGGGCAATCAGCCCCAGCATTTT. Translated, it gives CASQTGGNQPQHF.

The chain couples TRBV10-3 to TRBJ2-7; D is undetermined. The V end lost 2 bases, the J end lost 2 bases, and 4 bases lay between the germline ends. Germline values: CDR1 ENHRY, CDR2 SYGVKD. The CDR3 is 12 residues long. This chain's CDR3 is CAISEVAYEQYF. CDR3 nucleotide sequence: TGTGCCATCAGTGAGGTGGCCTACGAGCAGTACTTC.

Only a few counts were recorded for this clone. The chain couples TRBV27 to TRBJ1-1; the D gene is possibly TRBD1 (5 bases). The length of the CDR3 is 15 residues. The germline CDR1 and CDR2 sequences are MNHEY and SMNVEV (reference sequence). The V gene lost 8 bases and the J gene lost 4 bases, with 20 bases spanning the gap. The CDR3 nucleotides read TGTGCCAGCGGAGGGACCCCATCCGGGCCCACTGAAGCTTTCTTT. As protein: CASGGTPSGPTEAFF.

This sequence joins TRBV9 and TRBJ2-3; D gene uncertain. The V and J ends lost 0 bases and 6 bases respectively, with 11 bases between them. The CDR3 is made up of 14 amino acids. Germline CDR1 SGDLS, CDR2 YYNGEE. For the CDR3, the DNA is TGTGCCAGCAGCGTAGAAACGCCTGACGATACGCAGTATTTT. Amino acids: CASSVETPDDTQYF. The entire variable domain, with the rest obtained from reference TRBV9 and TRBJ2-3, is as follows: DSGVTQTPKHLITATGQRVTLRCSPRSGDLSVYWYQQSLDQGLQFLIQYYNGEERAKGNILERFSAQQFPDLHSELNLSSLELGDSALYFCASSVETPDDTQYFGPGTRLTVL.

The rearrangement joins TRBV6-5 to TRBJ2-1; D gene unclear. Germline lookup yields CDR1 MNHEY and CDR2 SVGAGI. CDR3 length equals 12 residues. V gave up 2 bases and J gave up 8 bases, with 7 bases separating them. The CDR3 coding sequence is TGTGCCAGCAGTTACCGGGCGGATGAGCAGTTCTTC. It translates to CASSYRADEQFF.

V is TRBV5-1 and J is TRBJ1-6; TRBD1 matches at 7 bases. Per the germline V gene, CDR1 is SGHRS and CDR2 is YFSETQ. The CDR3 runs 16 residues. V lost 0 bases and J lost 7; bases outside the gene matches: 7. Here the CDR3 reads CASSLEMGQQNSPLHF. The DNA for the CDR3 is TGCGCCAGCAGCTTGGAAATGGGACAGCAGAATTCACCCCTCCACTTT. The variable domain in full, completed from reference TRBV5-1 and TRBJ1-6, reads KAGVTQTPRYLIKTRGQQVTLSCSPISGHRSVSWYQQTPGQGLQFLFEYFSETQRNKGNFPGRFSGRQFSNSRSEMNVSTLELGDSALYLCASSLEMGQQNSPLHFGNGTRLTVT.